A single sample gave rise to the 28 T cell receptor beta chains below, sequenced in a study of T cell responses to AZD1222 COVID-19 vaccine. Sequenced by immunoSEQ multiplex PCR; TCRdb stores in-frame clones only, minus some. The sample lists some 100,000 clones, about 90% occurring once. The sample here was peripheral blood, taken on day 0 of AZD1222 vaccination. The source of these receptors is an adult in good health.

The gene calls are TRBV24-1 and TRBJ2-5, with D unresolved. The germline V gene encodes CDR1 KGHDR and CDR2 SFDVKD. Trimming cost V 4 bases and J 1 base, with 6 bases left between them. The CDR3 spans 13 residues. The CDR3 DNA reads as TGTGCCACCAGTGAAGGCAGCCAAGAGACCCAGTACTTC. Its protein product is CATSEGSQETQYF.

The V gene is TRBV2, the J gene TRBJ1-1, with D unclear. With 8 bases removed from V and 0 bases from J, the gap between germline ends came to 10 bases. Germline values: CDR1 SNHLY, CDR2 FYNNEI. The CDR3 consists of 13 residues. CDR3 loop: CASLGTLNTEAFF. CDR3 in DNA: TGTGCCAGCCTTGGAACCCTGAACACTGAAGCTTTCTTT.

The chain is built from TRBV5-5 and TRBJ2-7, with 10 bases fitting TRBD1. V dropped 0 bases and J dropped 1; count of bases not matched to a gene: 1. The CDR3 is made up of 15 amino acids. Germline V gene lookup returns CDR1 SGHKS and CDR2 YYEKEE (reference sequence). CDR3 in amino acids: CASSLGGQGSYEQYF. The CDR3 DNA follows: TGTGCCAGCAGCTTGGGGGGACAGGGGTCCTACGAGCAGTACTTC.

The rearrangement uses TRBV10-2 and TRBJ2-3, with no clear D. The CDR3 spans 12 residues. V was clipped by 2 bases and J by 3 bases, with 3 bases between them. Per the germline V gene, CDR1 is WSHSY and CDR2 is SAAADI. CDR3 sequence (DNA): TGCGCCAGCAGTGAGGTTACAGATACGCAGTATTTT. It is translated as CASSEVTDTQYF.

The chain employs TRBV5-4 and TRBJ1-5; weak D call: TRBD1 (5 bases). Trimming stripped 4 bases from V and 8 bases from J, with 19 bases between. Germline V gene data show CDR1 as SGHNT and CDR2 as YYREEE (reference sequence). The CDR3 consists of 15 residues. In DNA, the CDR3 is TGTGCCAGCAGCCGGGACTTAATCAGGCCCGAGCCCCAGCATTTT. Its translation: CASSRDLIRPEPQHF.

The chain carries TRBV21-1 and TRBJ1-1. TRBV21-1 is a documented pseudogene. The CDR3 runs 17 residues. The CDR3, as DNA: TGTGCCAACAGCGCCATCCGGGACCGCGAGCCCGACACTGAAGCTTTCTTT. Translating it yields CANSAIRDREPDTEAFF.

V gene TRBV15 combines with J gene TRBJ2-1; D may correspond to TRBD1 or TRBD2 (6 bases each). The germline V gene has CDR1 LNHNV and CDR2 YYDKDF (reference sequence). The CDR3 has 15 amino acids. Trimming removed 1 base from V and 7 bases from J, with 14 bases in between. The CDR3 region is CATSRARGGGNEQFF. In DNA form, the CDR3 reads TGTGCCACCAGCAGAGCGAGAGGGGGAGGAAATGAGCAGTTCTTC.

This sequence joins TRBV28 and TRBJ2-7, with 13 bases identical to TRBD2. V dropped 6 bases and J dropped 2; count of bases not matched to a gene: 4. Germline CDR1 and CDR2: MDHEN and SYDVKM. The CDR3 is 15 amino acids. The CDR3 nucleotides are TGTGCCAGCAGACTAGCGGGAGGGCCTACCTACGAGCAGTACTTC. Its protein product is CASRLAGGPTYEQYF.

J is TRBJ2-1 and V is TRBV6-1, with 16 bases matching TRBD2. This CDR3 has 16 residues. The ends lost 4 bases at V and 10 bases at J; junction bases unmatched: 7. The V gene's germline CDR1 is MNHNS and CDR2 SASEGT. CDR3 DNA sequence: TGTGCCAGCAGTGGACCGGGACTAGCGGGAGGGCGGGAGCAGTTCTTC. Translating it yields CASSGPGLAGGREQFF.

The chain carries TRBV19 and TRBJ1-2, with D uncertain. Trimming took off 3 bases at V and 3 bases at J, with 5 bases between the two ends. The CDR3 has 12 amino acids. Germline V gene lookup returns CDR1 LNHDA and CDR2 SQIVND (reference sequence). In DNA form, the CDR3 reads TGTGCCAGTAGTATGAAAGACTATGGCTACACCTTC. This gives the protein CASSMKDYGYTF.

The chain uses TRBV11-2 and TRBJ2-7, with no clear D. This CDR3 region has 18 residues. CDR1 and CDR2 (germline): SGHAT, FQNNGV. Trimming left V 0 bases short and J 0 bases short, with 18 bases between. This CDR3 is CASSLEVSAGTLSYEQYF. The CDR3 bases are TGTGCCAGCAGCTTAGAGGTCTCGGCAGGCACCCTCTCCTACGAGCAGTACTTC.

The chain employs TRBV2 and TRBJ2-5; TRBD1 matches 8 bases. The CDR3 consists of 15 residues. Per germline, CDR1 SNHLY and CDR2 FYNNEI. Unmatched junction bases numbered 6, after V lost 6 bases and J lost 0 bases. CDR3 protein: CASRGQGLYQETQYF. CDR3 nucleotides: TGTGCCAGCAGAGGACAGGGCCTGTACCAAGAGACCCAGTACTTC. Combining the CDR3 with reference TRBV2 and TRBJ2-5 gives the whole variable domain EPEVTQTPSHQVTQMGQEVILRCVPISNHLYFYWYRQILGQKVEFLVSFYNNEISEKSEIFDDQFSVERPDGSNFTLKIRSTKLEDSAMYFCASRGQGLYQETQYFGPGTRLLVL.

This chain's CDR3 is CASSGRGADEQYF. CDR3 DNA: TGTGCCAGCTCAGGCCGTGGGGCCGACGAGCAGTACTTC. The rearrangement links TRBV18 to TRBJ2-7, with TRBD1 as a possible D gene (5 bases). CDR1 is KGHSH, CDR2 LQKENI, per germline. CDR3 length: 13 residues. V lost 5 bases and J lost 5, with 13 bases in between.

The CDR3, as DNA: TGTGCCAGCAGCACCTGGGGACTAGCGGGATCGGAGACCCAGTACTTC. It encodes CASSTWGLAGSETQYF. The V gene is TRBV7-3, the J gene TRBJ2-5; 13 nucleotides align to TRBD2. The junction had 8 bases not matched to a gene; V was cut back by 5 bases and J by 5 bases. The CDR3 is made up of 16 amino acids. The germline V gene encodes CDR1 SGHTA and CDR2 FQGTGA.

The CDR3 DNA sequence: TGTGCCAGCAGCGAGGGTAGCGGGAGCTACAATGAGCAGTTCTTC. Its translation is CASSEGSGSYNEQFF. The rearrangement links TRBV3-1 (or the pseudogene TRBV3-2) to TRBJ2-1; 9 bases agree with TRBD2. Germline loops: CDR1 LGHDT, CDR2 YNNKEL (reference sequence). Unmatched junction bases numbered 5, after V lost 5 bases and J lost 3 bases. The CDR3 covers 15 residues.

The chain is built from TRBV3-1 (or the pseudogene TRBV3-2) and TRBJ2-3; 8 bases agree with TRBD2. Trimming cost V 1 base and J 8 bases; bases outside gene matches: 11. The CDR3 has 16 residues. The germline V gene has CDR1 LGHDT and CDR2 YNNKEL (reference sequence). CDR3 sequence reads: CASSQAASGFTGTQYF. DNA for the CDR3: TGTGCCAGCAGCCAAGCAGCTAGCGGGTTTACTGGTACGCAGTATTTT.

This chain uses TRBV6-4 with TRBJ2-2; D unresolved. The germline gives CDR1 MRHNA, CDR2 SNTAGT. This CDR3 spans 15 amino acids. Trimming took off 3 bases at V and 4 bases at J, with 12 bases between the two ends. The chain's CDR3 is CASSEGLDGTGELFF. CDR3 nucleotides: TGTGCCAGCAGTGAAGGTCTAGACGGCACCGGGGAGCTGTTTTTT.

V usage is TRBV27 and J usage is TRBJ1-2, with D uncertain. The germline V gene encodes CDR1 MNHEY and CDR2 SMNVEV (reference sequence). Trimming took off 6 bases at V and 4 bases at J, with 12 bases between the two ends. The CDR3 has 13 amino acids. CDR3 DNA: TGTGCCAGCAGCCCGGTAGGAGCCTATGGCTACACCTTC. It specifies CASSPVGAYGYTF.

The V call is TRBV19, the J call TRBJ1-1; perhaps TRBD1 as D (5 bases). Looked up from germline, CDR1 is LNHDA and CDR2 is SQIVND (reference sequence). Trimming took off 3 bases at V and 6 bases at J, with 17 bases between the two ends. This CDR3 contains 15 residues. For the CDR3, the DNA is TGTGCCAGTAGTATCCGCCGGGACGCCGACCCTGAAGCTTTCTTT. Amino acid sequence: CASSIRRDADPEAFF. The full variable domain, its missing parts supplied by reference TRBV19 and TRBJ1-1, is DGGITQSPKYLFRKEGQNVTLSCEQNLNHDAMYWYRQDPGQGLRLIYYSQIVNDFQKGDIAEGYSVSREKKESFPLTVTSAQKNPTAFYLCASSIRRDADPEAFFGQGTRLTVV.

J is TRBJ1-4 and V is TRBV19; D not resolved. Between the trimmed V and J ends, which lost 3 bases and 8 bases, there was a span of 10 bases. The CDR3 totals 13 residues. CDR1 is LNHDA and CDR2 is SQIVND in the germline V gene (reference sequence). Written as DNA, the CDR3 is TGTGCCAGTAGTATGGTAGCAGGCGAAAAACTGTTTTTT. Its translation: CASSMVAGEKLFF.

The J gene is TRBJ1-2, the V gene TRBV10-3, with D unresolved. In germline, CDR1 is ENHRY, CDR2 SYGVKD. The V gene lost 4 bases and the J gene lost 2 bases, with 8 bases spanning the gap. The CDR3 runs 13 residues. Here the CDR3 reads CAISVEGNYGYTF. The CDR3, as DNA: TGTGCCATCAGTGTCGAAGGGAACTATGGCTACACCTTC.

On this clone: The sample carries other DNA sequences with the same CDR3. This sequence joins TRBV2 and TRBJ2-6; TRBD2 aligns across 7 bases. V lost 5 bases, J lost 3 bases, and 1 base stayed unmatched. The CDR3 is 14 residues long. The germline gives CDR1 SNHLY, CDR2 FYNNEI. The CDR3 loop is CASSTGGGANVLTF. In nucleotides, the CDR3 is TGTGCCAGCAGTACGGGAGGTGGGGCCAACGTCCTGACTTTC.

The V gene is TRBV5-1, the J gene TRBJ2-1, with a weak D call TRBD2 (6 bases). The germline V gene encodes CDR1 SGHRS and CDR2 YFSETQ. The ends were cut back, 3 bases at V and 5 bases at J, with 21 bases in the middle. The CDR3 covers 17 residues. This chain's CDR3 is CASSSVAYSGFNNEQFF. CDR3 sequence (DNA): TGCGCCAGCAGCTCGGTAGCTTATAGCGGCTTCAACAATGAGCAGTTCTTC. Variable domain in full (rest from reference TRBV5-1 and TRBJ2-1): KAGVTQTPRYLIKTRGQQVTLSCSPISGHRSVSWYQQTPGQGLQFLFEYFSETQRNKGNFPGRFSGRQFSNSRSEMNVSTLELGDSALYLCASSSVAYSGFNNEQFFGPGTRLTVL.

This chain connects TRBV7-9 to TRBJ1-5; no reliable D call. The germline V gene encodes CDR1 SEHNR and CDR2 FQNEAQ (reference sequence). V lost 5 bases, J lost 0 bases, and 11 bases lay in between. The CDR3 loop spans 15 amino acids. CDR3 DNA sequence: TGTGCCAGCAGCCCCCTGCAGGTTAGCAATCAGCCCCAGCATTTT. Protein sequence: CASSPLQVSNQPQHF. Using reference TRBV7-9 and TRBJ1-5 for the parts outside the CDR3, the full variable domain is DTGVSQNPRHKITKRGQNVTFRCDPISEHNRLYWYRQTLGQGPEFLTYFQNEAQLEKSRLLSDRFSAERPKGSFSTLEIQRTEQGDSAMYLCASSPLQVSNQPQHFGDGTRLSIL.

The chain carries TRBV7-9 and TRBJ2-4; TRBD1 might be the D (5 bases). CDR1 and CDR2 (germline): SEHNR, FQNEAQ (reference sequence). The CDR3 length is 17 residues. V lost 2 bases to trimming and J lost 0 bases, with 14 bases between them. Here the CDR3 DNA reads TGTGCCAGCAGCTTATCGGTAGGGGCCCTAGCCAAAAACATTCAGTACTTC. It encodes CASSLSVGALAKNIQYF.

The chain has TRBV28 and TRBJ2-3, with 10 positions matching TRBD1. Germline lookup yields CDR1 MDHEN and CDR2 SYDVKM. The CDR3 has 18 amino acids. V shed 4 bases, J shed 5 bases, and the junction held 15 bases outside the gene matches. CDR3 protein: CASSSPPAWGQGQDTQYF. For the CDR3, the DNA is TGTGCCAGCAGTTCCCCCCCCGCGTGGGGACAGGGGCAAGATACGCAGTATTTT. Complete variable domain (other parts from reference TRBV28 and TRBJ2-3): DVKVTQSSRYLVKRTGEKVFLECVQDMDHENMFWYRQDPGLGLRLIYFSYDVKMKEKGDIPEGYSVSREKKERFSLILESASTNQTSMYLCASSSPPAWGQGQDTQYFGPGTRLTVL.

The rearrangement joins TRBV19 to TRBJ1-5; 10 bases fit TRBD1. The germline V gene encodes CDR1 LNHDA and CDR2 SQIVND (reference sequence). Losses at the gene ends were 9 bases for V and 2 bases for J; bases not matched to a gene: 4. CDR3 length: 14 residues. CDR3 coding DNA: TGTGCCAGCACCGGGACAGGGGGCAATCAGCCCCAGCATTTT. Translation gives CASTGTGGNQPQHF.

The CDR3 loop reads CASSLNNPGNYSPLHF. The CDR3 bases are TGTGCCAGCTCACTGAACAATCCGGGTAACTATTCACCCCTCCACTTT. The V call is TRBV18, the J call TRBJ1-6; D is unclear. The CDR3 runs 16 residues. Deletions cut 4 bases from V and 8 bases from J, with 18 bases between. Germline V gene data show CDR1 as KGHSH and CDR2 as LQKENI.